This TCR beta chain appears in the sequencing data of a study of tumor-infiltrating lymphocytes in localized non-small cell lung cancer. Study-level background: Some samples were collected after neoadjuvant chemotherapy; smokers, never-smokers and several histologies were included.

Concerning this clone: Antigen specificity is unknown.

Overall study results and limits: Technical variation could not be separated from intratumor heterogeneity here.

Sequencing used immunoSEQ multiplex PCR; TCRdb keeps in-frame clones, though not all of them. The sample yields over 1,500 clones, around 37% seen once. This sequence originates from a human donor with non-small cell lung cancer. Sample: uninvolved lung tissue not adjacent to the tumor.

The CDR3, as DNA: TGTGCCAGCAGTCAACGAGCGGGGACTCTTGGGAATGAGCAGTTCTTC. This gives the protein CASSQRAGTLGNEQFF. The chain recombines TRBV2 with TRBJ2-1; 7 bases agree with TRBD2. Per germline, CDR1 SNHLY and CDR2 FYNNEI. The CDR3 consists of 16 residues. Trimming cost V 5 bases and J 7 bases; bases outside gene matches: 14.